The sequence of this T cell receptor beta chain was determined in a study of Tregs in tolerant kidney transplant recipients (dated by TCRdb to the late 2010s). A note on the overall study: Additional Treg samples were obtained from a roughly 3-day mixed lymphocyte reaction with belatacept, in some cases followed by a roughly five-day donor restimulation, before recipient CD4+CD25+CD127- cells were sorted. In a few healthy controls, several methods of expanding Tregs specific for an allogeneic donor were compared by TCRbeta repertoire sequencing. The study used TCRbeta sequencing to identify donor-specific regulatory T cells before combined kidney and bone marrow transplantation, then tracked those cells after transplant. During sorting of primary belatacept mixed lymphocyte reaction cultures, recipient cells were distinguished from donor cells with antibodies.

Concerning this clone: What antigen it recognizes has not been identified. The record has no base qualities; no much larger clone is one base away.

The V end loses 1 base and the J end loses 7 bases, and a stretch of 10 bases separates them. Looking up the germline V gene yields CDR1 KGHSH and CDR2 LQKENI. Including the terminal cysteine and phenylalanine, the CDR3 comprises 14 residues. This entry keeps only the CDR3 DNA: 42 bases, framed from base 1. Healthy control blood came either as purchased buffy coats or from healthy volunteers. Healthy control blood was processed by Ficoll density gradient to PBMCs and cryopreserved; patient PBMCs were collected before and after transplant. Study-level results and caveats: Because the study included only a small number of patients, the results must be confirmed in larger populations and under other immunosuppression protocols. Biological reproducibility was not directly assessed, although technical replication error appeared to be minimal. Expanding Tregs with activated donor B cells appeared to identify the most biologically relevant and donor-specific TCRbeta repertoire.

Genomic DNA was extracted from sorted cells with the QIAGEN DNeasy Blood and Tissue Kit for TCRbeta CDR3 sequencing. Through immunoSEQ, high-throughput TCRbeta CDR3 sequencing was done commercially, including PCR amplification with internal controls and bias correction. Regarding the original processing steps: Unique productive TCRbeta sequences were defined by CDR3 nucleotide sequence when primers matched and otherwise by CDR3 amino acid sequence together with Vbeta and Jbeta genes. Donor-reactive sequences were defined as at least 5-fold expanded in CFSE-low cells versus unstimulated cells, with frequency of at least 0.01% in CFSE-low cells. Jensen-Shannon divergence calculated on the top 100 TCRbeta sequences ranked by frequency was used to measure repertoire divergence. For samples with multiple sequencing runs, sorting error was corrected separately for each run before the runs were pooled. In its TCRdb copy, this immuneACCESS table keeps in-frame sequences only and misses some clones. Where compared with another copy, unresolved V genes explain less than half of these, and the others have no known cause. That table is the source of V, J and clone size, and D and trimming were worked out from the DNA. The sample table records approximately 19,000 clones; 50% to 70% of these occur just once. Clones ranked in the top ten supply around 3.6% of the sample.

The sequenced sample consisted of Tregs from blood cultured with allogeneic cells. The sequence derives from a human donor in good health. The chain was built from TRBV18 and TRBJ2-2; confidence is insufficient to name the D gene. The nucleotide sequence is TGTGCCAGCTCACCACAGTTAAGGCTCGGGGAGCTGTTTTTT. It codes for CASSPQLRLGELFF.